This T cell receptor beta chain was profiled in a study of CD8+ T cells in alopecia areata. This clone appeared a few times. TCR sequencing used cDNA made by reverse transcription of extracted RNA. The table came from immunoSEQ multiplex PCR; TCRdb's copy has only in-frame clones and leaves some out. The profile shows 140,000 or so clones, 62% of them singletons. Sequencing was done on a sample of CD8+ T cells sorted from blood. The TCR originated in a human donor in good health.

In DNA, the CDR3 is TGTGCCAGCTACGGGGGGAACACTGAAGCTTTCTTT. This translates into CASYGGNTEAFF. V is TRBV2 and J is TRBJ1-1; tentatively, D is TRBD1 (5 bases). The CDR3 consists of 12 residues. CDR1 and CDR2 from the germline V gene are SNHLY and FYNNEI. Trimming took off 8 bases at V and 1 base at J, with 8 bases between the two ends.